The clone carrying this T cell receptor beta chain was seen repeatedly, ten times or more. This CDR3 is 16 amino acids long. Trimming took 3 bases from V and 4 from J; bases not matched to a gene: 5. Germline assignment: CDR1 MGHRA and CDR2 YSYEKL. In TCRdb, the 5' RACE reads were re-called with MiXCR into one record per CDR3 protein. This sample carries roughly 250,000 distinct CDR3 sequences, about 10% of them seen once, and the ten largest clones take 2% to 3%. This entry comes from a study of CD8 T cells in ankylosing spondylitis. The chain carries TRBV4-1 and TRBJ2-5; 13 bases fit TRBD2. The sample taken for sequencing was blood, either unsorted or a sorted T cell fraction (not recorded which). This clonotype was sampled from a male donor with ankylosing spondylitis or in good health (not recorded which). The CDR3 here is CASSHGLAGVVETQYF. Written as DNA, the CDR3 is TGCGCCAGCAGCCACGGACTAGCGGGAGTGGTAGAGACCCAGTACTTC.